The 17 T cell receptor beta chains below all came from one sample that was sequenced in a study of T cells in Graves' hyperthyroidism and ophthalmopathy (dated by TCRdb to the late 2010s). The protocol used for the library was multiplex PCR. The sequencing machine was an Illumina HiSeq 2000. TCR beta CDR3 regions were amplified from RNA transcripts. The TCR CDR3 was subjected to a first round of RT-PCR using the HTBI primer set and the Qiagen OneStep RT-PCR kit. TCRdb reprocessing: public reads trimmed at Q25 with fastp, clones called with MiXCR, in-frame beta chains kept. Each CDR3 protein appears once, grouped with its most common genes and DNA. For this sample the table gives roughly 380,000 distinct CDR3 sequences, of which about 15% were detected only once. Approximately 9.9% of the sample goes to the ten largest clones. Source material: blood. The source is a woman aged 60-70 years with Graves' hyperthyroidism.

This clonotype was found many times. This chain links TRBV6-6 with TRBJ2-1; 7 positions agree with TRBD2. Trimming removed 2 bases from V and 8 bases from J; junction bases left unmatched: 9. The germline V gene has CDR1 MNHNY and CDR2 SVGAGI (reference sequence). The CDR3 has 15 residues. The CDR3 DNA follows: TGTGCCAGCAGTTACCGAGGACTAGGAGGGGATGAGCAGTTCTTC. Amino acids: CASSYRGLGGDEQFF.

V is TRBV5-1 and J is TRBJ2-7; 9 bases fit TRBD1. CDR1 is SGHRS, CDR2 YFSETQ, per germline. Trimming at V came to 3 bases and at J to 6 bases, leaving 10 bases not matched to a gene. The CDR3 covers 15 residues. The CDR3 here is CASSWDRAVFREQYF. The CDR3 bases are TGCGCCAGCAGCTGGGACAGGGCAGTTTTCCGCGAGCAGTACTTC.

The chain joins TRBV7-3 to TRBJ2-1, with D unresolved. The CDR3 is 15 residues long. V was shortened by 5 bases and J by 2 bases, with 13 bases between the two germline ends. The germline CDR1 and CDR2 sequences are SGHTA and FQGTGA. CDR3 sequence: CASSPEPMAYNEQFF. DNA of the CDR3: TGTGCCAGCAGCCCCGAGCCGATGGCCTACAATGAGCAGTTCTTC.

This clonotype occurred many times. The CDR3 protein is CASSYPGQGRNEQFF. The CDR3 DNA sequence: TGTGCCAGCAGTTACCCGGGACAGGGGCGCAATGAGCAGTTCTTC. J is TRBJ2-1 and V is TRBV27; 10 positions match TRBD1. Germline V lookup: CDR1 MNHEY, CDR2 SMNVEV (reference sequence). CDR3 length: 15 residues. The trim removed 4 bases at V and 6 bases at J, leaving 6 bases unmatched.

For the CDR3, the DNA is TGCGCCAGCAACCCCGGCCATAGCAATCAGCCCCAGCATTTT. Translated, it gives CASNPGHSNQPQHF. The V gene is TRBV4-1, the J gene TRBJ1-5; D not resolved. This CDR3 has 14 amino acids. Germline CDR1 and CDR2: MGHRA and YSYEKL. Trimming shortened V by 7 bases and J by 0 bases, and 10 bases separated the two germline ends.

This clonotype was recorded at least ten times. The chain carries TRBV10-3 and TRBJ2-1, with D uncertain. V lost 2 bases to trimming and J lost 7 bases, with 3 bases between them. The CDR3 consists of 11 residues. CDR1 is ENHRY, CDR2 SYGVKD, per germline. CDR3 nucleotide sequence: TGTGCCATCAGTGAGCTGAATGAGCAGTTCTTC. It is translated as CAISELNEQFF.

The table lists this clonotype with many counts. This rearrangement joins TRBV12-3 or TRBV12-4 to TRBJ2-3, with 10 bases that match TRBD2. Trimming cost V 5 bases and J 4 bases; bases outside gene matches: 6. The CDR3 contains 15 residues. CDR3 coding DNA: TGTGCCAGCAGTACCAGCGGGAGGGCCCCAGATACGCAGTATTTT. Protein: CASSTSGRAPDTQYF.

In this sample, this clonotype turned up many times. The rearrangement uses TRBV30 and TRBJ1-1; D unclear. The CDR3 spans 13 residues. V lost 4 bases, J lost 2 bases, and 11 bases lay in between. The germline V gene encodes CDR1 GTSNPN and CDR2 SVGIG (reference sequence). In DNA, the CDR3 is TGTGCCTGGAAGGTCCTCCTTAACACTGAAGCTTTCTTT. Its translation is CAWKVLLNTEAFF.

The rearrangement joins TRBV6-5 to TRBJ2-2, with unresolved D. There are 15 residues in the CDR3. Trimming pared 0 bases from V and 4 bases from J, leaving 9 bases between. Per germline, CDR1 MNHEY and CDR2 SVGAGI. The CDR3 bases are TGTGCCAGCAGTTACTCTCACGAGCTCACCGGGGAGCTGTTTTTT. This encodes CASSYSHELTGELFF.

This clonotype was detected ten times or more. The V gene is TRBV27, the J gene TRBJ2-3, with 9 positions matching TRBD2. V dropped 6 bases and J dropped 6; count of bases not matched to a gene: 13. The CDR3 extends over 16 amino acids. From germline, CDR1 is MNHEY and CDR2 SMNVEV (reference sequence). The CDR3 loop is CASSATPGTSLDTQYF. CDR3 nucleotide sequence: TGTGCCAGCAGCGCTACCCCCGGGACTAGCTTGGATACGCAGTATTTT.

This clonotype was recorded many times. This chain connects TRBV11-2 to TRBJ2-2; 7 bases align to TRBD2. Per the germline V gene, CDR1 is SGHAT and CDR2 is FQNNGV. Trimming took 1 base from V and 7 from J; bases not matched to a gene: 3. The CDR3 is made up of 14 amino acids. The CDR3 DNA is TGTGCCAGCAGCTTAGCGGGAGGTTTCGGGGAGCTGTTTTTT. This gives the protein CASSLAGGFGELFF.

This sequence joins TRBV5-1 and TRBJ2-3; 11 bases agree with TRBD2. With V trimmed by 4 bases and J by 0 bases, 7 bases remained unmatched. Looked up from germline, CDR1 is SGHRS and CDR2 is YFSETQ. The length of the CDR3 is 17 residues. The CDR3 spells CASSDQTSGISTDTQYF. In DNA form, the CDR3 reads TGCGCCAGCAGCGACCAGACTAGCGGGATCAGCACAGATACGCAGTATTTT.

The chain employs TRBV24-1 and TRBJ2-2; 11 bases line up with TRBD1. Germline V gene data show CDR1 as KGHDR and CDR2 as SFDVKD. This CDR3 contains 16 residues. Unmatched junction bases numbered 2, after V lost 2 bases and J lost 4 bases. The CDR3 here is CATSDSGTGGTGELFF. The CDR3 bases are TGTGCCACCAGTGATTCCGGGACAGGGGGCACCGGGGAGCTGTTTTTT.

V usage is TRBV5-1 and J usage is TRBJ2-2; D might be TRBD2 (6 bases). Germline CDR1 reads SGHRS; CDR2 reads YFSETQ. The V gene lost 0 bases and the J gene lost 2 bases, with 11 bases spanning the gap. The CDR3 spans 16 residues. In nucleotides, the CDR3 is TGCGCCAGCAGCTTGGGGGGTAGCGGAAACACCGGGGAGCTGTTTTTT. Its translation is CASSLGGSGNTGELFF. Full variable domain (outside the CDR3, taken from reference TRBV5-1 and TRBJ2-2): KAGVTQTPRYLIKTRGQQVTLSCSPISGHRSVSWYQQTPGQGLQFLFEYFSETQRNKGNFPGRFSGRQFSNSRSEMNVSTLELGDSALYLCASSLGGSGNTGELFFGEGSRLTVL.

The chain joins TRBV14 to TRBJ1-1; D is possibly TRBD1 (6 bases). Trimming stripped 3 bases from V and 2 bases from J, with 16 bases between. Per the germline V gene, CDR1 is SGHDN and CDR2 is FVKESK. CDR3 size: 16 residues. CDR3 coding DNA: TGTGCCAGCAGCCAGAGGCGAACGACAGGCAACACTGAAGCTTTCTTT. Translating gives CASSQRRTTGNTEAFF. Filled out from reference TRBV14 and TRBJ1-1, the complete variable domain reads EAGVTQFPSHSVIEKGQTVTLRCDPISGHDNLYWYRRVMGKEIKFLLHFVKESKQDESGMPNNRFLAERTGGTYSTLKVQPAELEDSGVYFCASSQRRTTGNTEAFFGQGTRLTVV.

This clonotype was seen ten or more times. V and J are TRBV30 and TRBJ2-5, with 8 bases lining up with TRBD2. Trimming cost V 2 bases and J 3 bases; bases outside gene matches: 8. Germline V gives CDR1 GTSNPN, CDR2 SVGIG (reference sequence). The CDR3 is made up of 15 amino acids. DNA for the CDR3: TGTGCCTGGAGTACCATCGGGACTAGGGAAGAGACCCAGTACTTC. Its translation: CAWSTIGTREETQYF.

The CDR3 DNA follows: TGTGCCAGCAGTTACTTGGCCGGTGGTAACTATGGCTACACCTTC. This encodes CASSYLAGGNYGYTF. V is TRBV6-5 and J is TRBJ1-2; D not certain. The V end lost 1 base, the J end lost 1 base, and 10 bases lay between the germline ends. The CDR3 covers 15 residues. In germline, CDR1 is MNHEY, CDR2 SVGAGI.